These 21 T cell receptor beta chains were sequenced from one sample in a study of T cell responses to AZD1222 COVID-19 vaccine (dated by TCRdb to 2020 to 2022). Libraries were made using the immunoSEQ multiplex PCR assay. TCRdb re-hosts the immuneACCESS table, in-frame sequences only. Its copies lack some clones; in the studies checked, an unresolved V gene accounts for under half of them, and the cause for the rest is not known. Across this sample there are some 110,000 clones, with around 90% seen only once. Together, the top ten hold just over 9.5% of the sample. The time point tag for this specimen amounts to: baseline before first vaccination. This specimen consisted of peripheral blood, obtained on day 0 of AZD1222 vaccination. Every receptor here comes from an adult in good health.

V and J are TRBV5-6 and TRBJ2-1; perhaps TRBD1 as D (6 bases). Germline V gene sequence: CDR1 SGHDT, CDR2 YYEEEE. The CDR3 consists of 16 residues. V lost 3 bases and J lost 0, with 13 bases in between. CDR3 DNA: TGTGCCAGCAGCTCAGACAGGTCTAGCTCCTACAATGAGCAGTTCTTC. Translating gives CASSSDRSSSYNEQFF.

This chain links TRBV21-1 with TRBJ2-7; the table names TRBD2, a call not compared with the DNA. TRBV21-1 is a listed pseudogene. This CDR3 has 12 residues. CDR3 in amino acids: CASSKGLAVPPF. The CDR3 nucleotides read TGTGCCAGCAGCAAAGGACTAGCGGTCCCCCCCTTC.

The chain has TRBV5-1 and TRBJ2-5; 12 positions match TRBD2. Germline loops: CDR1 SGHRS, CDR2 YFSETQ. V shed 3 bases and J 4 bases; nucleotides not matched to a gene: 7. CDR3 length: 16 residues. The CDR3 sequence is CASSSTSGSGGETQYF. The CDR3 region has the DNA TGCGCCAGCAGCTCGACTAGCGGGAGCGGGGGAGAGACCCAGTACTTC.

The CDR3: CASSPVLTQVFPSGNTIYF. As DNA, the CDR3 is TGTGCCAGCTCACCGGTCCTCACACAGGTTTTCCCCTCTGGAAACACCATATATTTT. The J gene is TRBJ1-3, the V gene TRBV18, with TRBD1 as a possible D gene (5 bases). CDR3 length: 19 amino acids. CDR1 is KGHSH and CDR2 is LQKENI in the germline V gene. Trimming left V 3 bases short and J 0 bases short, with 21 bases between.

V usage is TRBV11-2 and J usage is TRBJ2-1; the D gene is possibly TRBD2 (7 bases). Germline V gives CDR1 SGHAT, CDR2 FQNNGV. Trimming cost V 10 bases and J 1 base, with 17 bases left between them. The CDR3 covers 15 residues. CDR3 residues: CATQMGGASYNEQFF. The CDR3 DNA follows: TGTGCCACCCAAATGGGGGGGGCGTCCTACAATGAGCAGTTCTTC.

This chain uses TRBV6-2 or TRBV6-3 with TRBJ2-6; possibly TRBD1 for D (6 bases). Trimming stripped 4 bases from V and 2 bases from J, with 9 bases between. This CDR3 is built from 15 residues. Germline V gene lookup returns CDR1 MNHEY and CDR2 SVGEGT. The DNA for the CDR3 is TGTGCCAGCAGTTTTCACAGGGCTGGGGCCAACGTCCTGACTTTC. Protein: CASSFHRAGANVLTF.

The chain couples TRBV4-2 to TRBJ1-2, with D maybe TRBD1 (5 bases). The CDR3 runs to 15 residues. CDR1 and CDR2 from the germline V gene are LGHNA and YNFKEQ. Trimming removed 3 bases at V and 5 bases at J, with 16 bases between. The CDR3: CASSQVTGAGYGYTF. In nucleotides, the CDR3 is TGTGCCAGCAGCCAGGTAACAGGCGCTGGGTATGGCTACACCTTC.

The genes are TRBV9 and TRBJ1-1; maybe TRBD1 (6 bases). CDR1 and CDR2 from the germline V gene are SGDLS and YYNGEE. The germline V and J ends were trimmed by 3 bases and 11 bases, with 17 bases remaining between them. The CDR3 spans 13 residues. The CDR3 bases are TGTGCCAGCAGCGCAGATACAGGGACGGGGGCTTTCTTT. Amino acids: CASSADTGTGAFF.

The count of this clone is one. In nucleotides, the CDR3 is TGTGCCAGCAGCCAAGAAGTAAGGGCAGAGAGCTCCTACGAGCAGTACTTC. Translating it yields CASSQEVRAESSYEQYF. The V gene is TRBV4-2, the J gene TRBJ2-7; D call uncertain. Germline V gene data show CDR1 as LGHNA and CDR2 as YNFKEQ. The CDR3 runs 17 residues. Trimming stripped 0 bases from V and 0 bases from J, with 15 bases between.

The gene calls are TRBV9 and TRBJ1-3; D gene uncertain. The CDR3 is made up of 12 amino acids. The V gene's germline CDR1 is SGDLS and CDR2 YYNGEE. Trimming took off 1 base at V and 11 bases at J, with 10 bases between the two ends. The CDR3 sequence is CASSVRVGAIYF. CDR3 DNA: TGTGCCAGCAGCGTAAGGGTTGGCGCCATATATTTT.

With regard to this clone: The sample has other DNA sequences that encode this CDR3 too. The chain links TRBV7-9 to TRBJ2-3, with D unresolved. Trimming cost V 5 bases and J 0 bases, with 6 bases left between them. This CDR3 spans 13 amino acids. Germline V gene data show CDR1 as SEHNR and CDR2 as FQNEAQ (reference sequence). This CDR3 is CASSPPSTDTQYF. The CDR3 bases are TGTGCCAGCAGCCCGCCTAGCACAGATACGCAGTATTTT.

This sequence joins TRBV7-2 and TRBJ1-2; 9 bases align to TRBD1. This CDR3 contains 16 residues. Germline-derived CDR1 and CDR2 are SGHTA and FQGNSA. The V gene end was trimmed by 1 base and the J gene end by 2 bases; junction bases not matched to a gene: 5. DNA for the CDR3: TGTGCCAGCAGCTTAGGGGCCGGGACAGGGAACTATGGCTACACCTTC. This translates into CASSLGAGTGNYGYTF.

The rearrangement links TRBV30 to TRBJ1-3; D remains unclear. CDR1 is GTSNPN, CDR2 SVGIG, per germline (reference sequence). Trimming took 5 bases from V and 5 from J, leaving 10 bases between them. The CDR3 runs to 12 residues. This CDR3 reads CAWSDRRNTIYF. CDR3 sequence (DNA): TGTGCCTGGTCCGATCGCCGAAACACCATATATTTT. The whole variable domain, filled in from reference TRBV30 and TRBJ1-3, reads SQTIHQWPATLVQPVGSPLSLECTVEGTSNPNLYWYRQAAGRGLQLLFYSVGIGQISSEVPQNLSASRPQDRQFILSSKKLLLSDSGFYLCAWSDRRNTIYFGEGSWLTVV.

This clone was observed once. This sequence joins TRBV29-1 and TRBJ2-7; TRBD1 matches 10 bases. From germline, CDR1 is SQVTM and CDR2 ANQGSEA. Germline trimming cut 6 bases from V and 5 bases from J; bases unmatched to any gene: 10. This CDR3 is built from 14 residues. CDR3 DNA sequence: TGCAGCGTCAGGACAGGGGGTAATTCCAACGAGCAGTACTTC. Its translation: CSVRTGGNSNEQYF.

The rearrangement links TRBV5-1 to TRBJ2-7; TRBD1 matches 8 bases. The CDR3 loop spans 17 amino acids. Germline values: CDR1 SGHRS, CDR2 YFSETQ. V lost 3 bases, J lost 2 bases, and 13 bases stayed unmatched. The CDR3 loop is CASSSPYRGKGPYEQYF. CDR3 nucleotide sequence: TGCGCCAGCAGCTCGCCCTACAGGGGGAAGGGCCCCTACGAGCAGTACTTC.

CDR3 nucleotides: TGTGCCAGCAGTTATTCCGACAGGTCCACTGAAGCTTTCTTT. This encodes CASSYSDRSTEAFF. The V gene is TRBV6-5, the J gene TRBJ1-1, with a tentative D call TRBD1 (6 bases). The V end was cut by 3 bases, the J end by 4 bases, with 12 bases between. Germline lookup yields CDR1 MNHEY and CDR2 SVGAGI. The CDR3 loop spans 14 amino acids.

Points on this clone: A much larger clone sits a single nucleotide away, making a read error possible. The chain couples TRBV5-6 to TRBJ1-1; tentative D call: TRBD1 (6 bases). From germline, CDR1 is SGHDT and CDR2 YYEEEE. This CDR3 region has 14 residues. The DNA for the CDR3 is TGTGTCAGCAGCCGGGGGGGCTACAACACTGAAGCTTTCTTT. Its protein product is CVSSRGGYNTEAFF.

The genes are TRBV7-3 and TRBJ1-1; D remains ambiguous. V lost 5 bases, J lost 4 bases, and 11 bases lay in between. CDR1 is SGHTA, CDR2 FQGTGA, per germline. The CDR3 sequence is 13 residues long. DNA for the CDR3: TGTGCCAGCAGCCCTGGTGATCCCACTGAAGCTTTCTTT. Its translation: CASSPGDPTEAFF.

The chain carries TRBV19 and TRBJ2-7; 7 nucleotides match TRBD1. The length of the CDR3 is 14 residues. Germline V gene lookup returns CDR1 LNHDA and CDR2 SQIVND (reference sequence). The V and J ends lost 4 bases and 3 bases, in that order; junction bases with no gene match: 6. The CDR3 here is CASSKGQSLYEQYF. The CDR3 nucleotides read TGTGCCAGTAGTAAGGGACAGTCCCTCTACGAGCAGTACTTC.

V and J are TRBV24-1 and TRBJ2-5; possible D gene TRBD2, 6 bases. Germline loops: CDR1 KGHDR, CDR2 SFDVKD. Trimming left V 4 bases short and J 7 bases short, with 15 bases between. The CDR3 is 14 residues long. CDR3 coding DNA: TGTGCCACCAGTGAGGGGACTGGGGGTAGGACCCAGTACTTC. It codes for CATSEGTGGRTQYF.

V and J are TRBV9 and TRBJ1-1; TRBD1 is a possible D gene (5 bases). CDR1 is SGDLS and CDR2 is YYNGEE in the germline V gene. This CDR3 has 14 amino acids. The V end lost 0 bases, the J end lost 4 bases, and 10 bases lay between the germline ends. The CDR3 DNA sequence: TGTGCCAGCAGCGTAGAGGCAGGGATCACTGAAGCTTTCTTT. Amino acid sequence: CASSVEAGITEAFF.